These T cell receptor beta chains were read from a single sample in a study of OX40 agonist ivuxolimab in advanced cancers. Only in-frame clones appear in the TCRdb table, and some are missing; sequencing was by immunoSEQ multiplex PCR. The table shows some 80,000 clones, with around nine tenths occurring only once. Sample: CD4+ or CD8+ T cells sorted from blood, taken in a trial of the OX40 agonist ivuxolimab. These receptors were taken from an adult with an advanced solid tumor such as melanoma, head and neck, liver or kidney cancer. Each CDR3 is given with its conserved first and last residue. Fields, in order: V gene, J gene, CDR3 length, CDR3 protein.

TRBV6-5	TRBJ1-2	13	CASSPDSFYGYTF
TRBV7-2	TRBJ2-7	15	CASSSGGGGANEQYF
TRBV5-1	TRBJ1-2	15	CASSLTGTESYGYTF
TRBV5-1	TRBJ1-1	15	CASSLKGDINTEAFF
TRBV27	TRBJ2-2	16	CASSLSPLGATGELFF
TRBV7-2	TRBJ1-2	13	CASSPDGNYGYTF
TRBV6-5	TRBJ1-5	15	CASSPAGAGNQPQHF
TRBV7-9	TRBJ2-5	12	CASSFNQETQYF
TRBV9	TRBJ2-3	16	CASSVKGAPSTDTQYF
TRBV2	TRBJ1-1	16	CASSVGGGTINTEAFF
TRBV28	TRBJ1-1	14	CASSLRGVNTEAFF
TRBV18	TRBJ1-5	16	CASSPPGTQGHQPQHF
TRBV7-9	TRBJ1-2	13	CASSLTTERPPIF
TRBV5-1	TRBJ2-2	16	CASSPRTGSNTGELFF
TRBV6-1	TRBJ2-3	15	CASTRQGFSTDTQYF
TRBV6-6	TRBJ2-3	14	CASSYGASTDTQYF
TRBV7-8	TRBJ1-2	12	CASSSTGSGYTF
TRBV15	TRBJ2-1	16	CATSRSRGSSYNEQFF
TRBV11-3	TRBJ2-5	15	CASSQGASRGETQYF
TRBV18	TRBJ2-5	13	CASSQGVEETQYF
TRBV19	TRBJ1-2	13	CASSIGHRRGYTF
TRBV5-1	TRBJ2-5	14	CASSMGQGEETQYF
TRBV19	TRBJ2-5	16	CASSPRVGTFGETQYF
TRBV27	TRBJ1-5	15	CASSVGLEGGQPQHF
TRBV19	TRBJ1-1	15	CASSPSQGARTEAFF
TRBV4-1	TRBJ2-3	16	CASSQGNAQRTDTQYF
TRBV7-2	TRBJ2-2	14	CASSLARNTGELFF
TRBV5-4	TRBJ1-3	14	CASSRQGSGNTIYF
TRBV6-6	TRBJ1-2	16	CASSYHNANSDYGYTF
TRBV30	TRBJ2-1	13	CAWSRDSYNEQFF
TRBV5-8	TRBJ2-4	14	CASRQRGGRYIQYF
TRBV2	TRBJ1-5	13	CASSRDNNQPQHF
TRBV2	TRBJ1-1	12	CASRGQGTEAFF
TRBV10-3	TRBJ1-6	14	CAISPQGPNSPLHF
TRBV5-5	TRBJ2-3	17	CASSLGPSGSTTDTQYF
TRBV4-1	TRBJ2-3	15	CASSQGSRYTDTQYF
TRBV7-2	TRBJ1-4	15	CASSLAPGGGEKLFF
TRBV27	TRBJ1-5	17	CASSWVGWDLANQPQHF
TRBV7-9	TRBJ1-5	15	CASSLEAASNQPQHF
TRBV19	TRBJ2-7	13	CASSPTGGYEQYF
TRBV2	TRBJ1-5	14	CASSEASGNQPQHF
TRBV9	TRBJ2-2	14	CASSVEGAVGELFF
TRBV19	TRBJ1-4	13	CASSIQGGEKLFF
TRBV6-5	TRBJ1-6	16	CASSSDRSSYNSPLHF
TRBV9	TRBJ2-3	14	CASSVVSSTDTQYF
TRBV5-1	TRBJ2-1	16	CASSPRGGTQYNEQFF
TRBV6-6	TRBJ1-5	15	CASSQDRNSNQPQHF
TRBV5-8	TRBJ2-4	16	CASSFGQPLAKNIQYF
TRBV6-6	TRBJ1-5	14	CASSYIDSNQPQHF
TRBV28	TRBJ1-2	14	CASSLLQTSYGYTF